The 13 T cell receptor beta chains listed next were all sequenced from one sample in a study of blood T cell repertoires in COVID-19. The assay was immunoSEQ multiplex PCR, and TCRdb's table has in-frame clones only and misses some. Among over 250,000 clones listed, roughly 90% were seen once. The specimen sequenced was PBMCs or T cells enriched from blood (not recorded which). The receptors here all came from a man aged 55-75 years who had recovered from COVID-19.

The chain recombines TRBV9 with TRBJ1-3; D may be TRBD1 (6 bases). From germline, CDR1 is SGDLS and CDR2 YYNGEE. Trimming cost V 5 bases and J 0 bases, with 12 bases left between them. The CDR3 contains 15 residues. DNA for the CDR3: TGTGCCAGCAGGGCAGGGGATTACTCTGGAAACACCATATATTTT. This encodes CASRAGDYSGNTIYF.

The J gene is TRBJ1-2, the V gene TRBV6-5; 7 nucleotides agree with TRBD1. Per the germline V gene, CDR1 is MNHEY and CDR2 is SVGAGI. The trim removed 6 bases at V and 8 bases at J, leaving 15 bases unmatched. The CDR3 is 15 residues long. The CDR3 region has the DNA TGTGCCAGCAGAGTGGGACAGACTGAGAGGGACGGCTACACCTTC. Protein sequence: CASRVGQTERDGYTF.

This chain links TRBV11-3 with TRBJ1-1; unclear D gene. V was pared by 1 base and J by 9 bases, with 6 bases between. The CDR3 consists of 11 residues. Germline V gene lookup returns CDR1 SGHNT and CDR2 YENEEA. In DNA, the CDR3 is TGTGCCAGCAGCTTAGGGCTGAAAGCTTTCTTT. Translating gives CASSLGLKAFF.

This clone was observed a single time. The rearrangement joins TRBV7-2 to TRBJ2-3; 7 nucleotides align to TRBD1. Germline loops: CDR1 SGHTA, CDR2 FQGNSA. After removal of 5 bases from V and 0 bases from J, the junction contained 5 bases not matched to a gene. The CDR3 loop spans 15 amino acids. The CDR3 nucleotides read TGTGCCAGCAGCGTCGGGACAGCCAGCACAGATACGCAGTATTTT. This gives the protein CASSVGTASTDTQYF.

The V and J genes are TRBV5-1 and TRBJ2-2; perhaps TRBD2 as D (5 bases). There are 14 residues in the CDR3. V was shortened by 4 bases and J by 4 bases, with 11 bases between the two germline ends. Germline V gene sequence: CDR1 SGHRS, CDR2 YFSETQ. The CDR3 region has the DNA TGCGCCAGCAGCGCCCGCGAGGGCACCGGGGAGCTGTTTTTT. Its protein product is CASSAREGTGELFF.

The V and J genes are TRBV20-1 and TRBJ2-7, with TRBD1 identical over 9 bases. The CDR3 is made up of 14 amino acids. Germline CDR1 DFQATT, CDR2 SNEGSKA (reference sequence). V lost 3 bases to trimming and J lost 5 bases; unmatched junction nucleotides: 8. The CDR3: CSASAGTGPHEQYF. The CDR3, as DNA: TGCAGTGCTAGTGCCGGGACAGGGCCCCACGAGCAGTACTTC.

This clone was seen just once. This chain connects TRBV2 to TRBJ2-2, with unresolved D. Trimming took off 6 bases at V and 1 base at J, with 12 bases between the two ends. The germline V gene has CDR1 SNHLY and CDR2 FYNNEI. The CDR3 has 15 residues. CDR3 sequence: CASSADWLNTGELFF. The CDR3, as DNA: TGTGCCAGCAGCGCCGACTGGTTGAACACCGGGGAGCTGTTTTTT.

The chain joins TRBV4-3 to TRBJ2-2, with 8 bases aligning to TRBD2. This CDR3 has 15 residues. CDR1 and CDR2 from the germline V gene are LGHNA and YSLEER. The V segment lost 4 bases and the J segment 4 bases; nucleotides outside the gene matches: 5. The CDR3 protein is CASSPGGEFTGELFF. Here the CDR3 DNA reads TGCGCCAGCAGCCCGGGGGGGGAATTCACCGGGGAGCTGTTTTTT.

The table lists this clone with a few counts. This chain uses TRBV3-1 (or the pseudogene TRBV3-2) with TRBJ2-3, with a tentative D call TRBD2 (5 bases). V lost 5 bases, J lost 8 bases, and 17 bases lay in between. Germline CDR1 reads LGHDT; CDR2 reads YNNKEL (reference sequence). The CDR3 is 14 amino acids. CDR3 DNA: TGTGCCAGCAGCGACCGGGGTGGGGTTGGTACGCAGTATTTT. Its protein is CASSDRGGVGTQYF.

This clone occurred a few times. This chain connects TRBV3-1 (or the pseudogene TRBV3-2) to TRBJ2-7; 9 bases fit TRBD1. Germline V gene sequence: CDR1 LGHDT, CDR2 YNNKEL (reference sequence). V dropped 5 bases and J dropped 6; count of bases not matched to a gene: 8. The CDR3 is 14 amino acids. CDR3 DNA: TGTGCCAGCAGCACAGGGGGCTTTTTTGGCGAGCAGTACTTC. Translated: CASSTGGFFGEQYF.

There are many counts of this clone. The chain joins TRBV7-8 to TRBJ1-5; 7 bases are shared with TRBD1. The V and J ends lost 3 bases and 2 bases, in that order; junction bases with no gene match: 13. There are 18 residues in the CDR3. Germline V gene lookup returns CDR1 SGHVS and CDR2 FQNEAQ. Here the CDR3 reads CASSLGRQTGLGNQPQHF. CDR3 in DNA: TGTGCCAGCAGCTTGGGACGTCAGACAGGGCTCGGCAATCAGCCCCAGCATTTT.

J is TRBJ1-1 and V is TRBV19; TRBD1 matches 8 bases. The CDR3 length is 18 residues. J was trimmed by 0 bases and V by 2 bases; bases with no gene match: 11. The germline CDR1 and CDR2 sequences are LNHDA and SQIVND (reference sequence). CDR3 DNA: TGTGCCAGTAGTATAACCCCCGGGACAGGCACCCTGAACACTGAAGCTTTCTTT. This gives the protein CASSITPGTGTLNTEAFF.

The V call is TRBV2, the J call TRBJ1-5; perhaps TRBD1 as D (6 bases). The CDR3 totals 15 residues. The V end was cut by 5 bases, the J end by 9 bases, with 20 bases between. The germline V gene has CDR1 SNHLY and CDR2 FYNNEI. The CDR3 is CASSRGTPATRPQHF. CDR3 coding DNA: TGTGCCAGCAGTAGAGGGACACCAGCGACAAGGCCCCAGCATTTT. The complete variable domain, with remaining parts taken from reference TRBV2 and TRBJ1-5, reads EPEVTQTPSHQVTQMGQEVILRCVPISNHLYFYWYRQILGQKVEFLVSFYNNEISEKSEIFDDQFSVERPDGSNFTLKIRSTKLEDSAMYFCASSRGTPATRPQHFGDGTRLSIL.